This TCR beta chain was identified during a study of T cell responses to AZD1222 COVID-19 vaccine. The table came from immunoSEQ multiplex PCR; TCRdb's copy has only in-frame clones and leaves some out. This table has over 150,000 clones, 90% appearing once. The V and J ends lost 5 bases and 0 bases respectively, with 17 bases between them. CDR3 length: 18 residues. Germline V CDR1 and CDR2: MNHEY, SMNVEV (reference sequence). This clonotype originated in an adult in good health. The chain links TRBV27 to TRBJ2-6; perhaps TRBD1 as D (6 bases). Sequencing used peripheral blood, obtained on day 0 of AZD1222 vaccination. This CDR3 is CASSIYRVMSSGANVLTF. The CDR3 DNA sequence: TGTGCCAGCAGTATATACAGGGTAATGAGCTCTGGGGCCAACGTCCTGACTTTC. Looking up the rest from reference TRBV27 and TRBJ2-6 gives the full variable domain: EAQVTQNPRYLITVTGKKLTVTCSQNMNHEYMSWYRQDPGLGLRQIYYSMNVEVTDKGDVPEGYKVSRKEKRNFPLILESPSPNQTSLYFCASSIYRVMSSGANVLTFGAGSRLTVL.